This T cell receptor beta chain originates from a study of CD8 T cells in ankylosing spondylitis. On this clonotype: The antigen is unknown.

Making the TCR beta libraries involved quantitative 5'-RACE with molecular barcodes. TCRdb re-called the 5' RACE reads through MiXCR, storing one row per CDR3 protein. The top ten hold about 12% of the sample, which has fewer than 130,000 distinct CDR3 sequences, about 24% seen once. Notes on the study in general: Those disease-linked clones were CD8+; they were also relatively rare in peripheral blood. Among TCR beta sequences, a motif of roughly 8 highly homologous variants appeared characteristic of ankylosing spondylitis blood. In the blood and synovial fluid of reactive arthritis, some motif variants had been previously reported.

The clonotype originates from a male donor with ankylosing spondylitis. The sequenced material came from synovial fluid, either unsorted or a sorted T cell fraction (not recorded which).

DNA of the CDR3: TGTGCCAGCAGCCAAGTCCGGGACAGGGACCCGATGAACACTGAAGCTTTCTTT. The encoded protein is CASSQVRDRDPMNTEAFF. V is TRBV14 and J is TRBJ1-1; TRBD1 agrees at 9 bases. Per germline, CDR1 SGHDN and CDR2 FVKESK. The CDR3 spans 18 residues. V was clipped by 1 base and J by 0 bases; unmatched bases: 9.